This T cell receptor (beta chain) is drawn from a study of blood T cell repertoires in COVID-19. Whole-study context: T cells, B-cell-depleted T cells, or PBMCs provided the cDNA or gDNA that served as material.

Germline-derived CDR1 and CDR2 are MNHEY and SVGAGI. Trimming left V 3 bases short and J 7 bases short, with 16 bases between. The CDR3 consists of 15 residues. Original analysis: Nucleated cell counts were estimated from reference gene primer amplification. The protocol was immunoSEQ multiplex PCR, while the TCRdb copy is restricted to in-frame clones and leaves out a portion. V and J calls and clone size follow that table, whereas D and trimming were derived from the DNA. The sample shows about 270,000 clones, around 88% of them seen only once. This sequence was found in a woman of 80 years or more with COVID-19, enrolled during active disease. The rearrangement joins TRBV6-5 to TRBJ2-1; tentative D call: TRBD2 (5 bases). The sample consisted of peripheral blood. CDR3 sequence: CASSYRGPRGNEQFF. The CDR3 coding sequence is TGTGCCAGCAGTTATAGAGGCCCGAGAGGGAATGAGCAGTTCTTC.